This T cell receptor (beta chain) was sequenced in a study of OX40 agonist ivuxolimab in advanced cancers. Using immunoSEQ multiplex PCR, the repertoire was profiled, and TCRdb retains in-frame clones only, with some absent. In the table there are around 34,000 clones, 81% of which are singletons. V lost 0 bases, J lost 5 bases, and 13 bases lay in between. CDR3 length: 16 residues. Looked up from germline, CDR1 is LNHNV and CDR2 is YYDKDF (reference sequence). About this clone: Antigen specificity is unknown.

Study findings and constraints: CD4+ T cells averaged fewer expanded clones than CD8+ T cells. The investigators did not determine what antigen specificity the expanded peripheral T cells had.

The origin of this receptor is an adult with an advanced solid tumor such as melanoma, head and neck, liver or kidney cancer. The source material was CD4+ or CD8+ T cells sorted from blood, sampled in a trial of the OX40 agonist ivuxolimab. The rearrangement links TRBV15 to TRBJ2-2; no reliable D call. CDR3 DNA: TGTGCCACCAGCAGAGATAATCTAGAGGTTACCGGGGAGCTGTTTTTT. This translates into CATSRDNLEVTGELFF.